Listed here are 20 T cell receptor beta chains from one sample, sequenced in a study of blood T cell repertoires in COVID-19. TCRdb's copy holds only in-frame clones and misses some; the assay was immunoSEQ multiplex PCR. This table holds 300,000 to 400,000 clones, around nine tenths found once. Sequencing used peripheral blood. The receptors originated from a woman aged 55-69 years with COVID-19, enrolled during active disease.

The V and J genes are TRBV6-5 and TRBJ1-6; 8 nucleotides line up with TRBD1. With V trimmed by 8 bases and J by 7 bases, 7 bases remained unmatched. The germline CDR1 and CDR2 sequences are MNHEY and SVGAGI. This CDR3 has 14 residues. The CDR3 bases are TGTGCCAGCTTTCGGACAGGGACCAATTCACCCCTCCACTTT. It yields the protein CASFRTGTNSPLHF.

CDR3 loop: CASSVEGATDTQYF. The CDR3 bases are TGTGCCAGCAGCGTAGAAGGGGCCACAGATACGCAGTATTTT. V and J are TRBV9 and TRBJ2-3; maybe TRBD1 (5 bases). Deletions cut 0 bases from V and 2 bases from J, with 7 bases between. This CDR3 is 14 amino acids long. The germline CDR1 and CDR2 sequences are SGDLS and YYNGEE. The whole variable domain, remainder taken from reference TRBV9 and TRBJ2-3, is DSGVTQTPKHLITATGQRVTLRCSPRSGDLSVYWYQQSLDQGLQFLIQYYNGEERAKGNILERFSAQQFPDLHSELNLSSLELGDSALYFCASSVEGATDTQYFGPGTRLTVL.

This CDR3 reads CASSLGLLNTEAFF. The CDR3, as DNA: TGTGCCAGCAGCTTAGGGCTTCTGAACACTGAAGCTTTCTTT. The gene calls are TRBV7-2 and TRBJ1-1; D is undetermined. The CDR3 extends over 14 amino acids. Between the trimmed V and J ends, which lost 1 base and 0 bases, there was a span of 6 bases. Germline assignment: CDR1 SGHTA and CDR2 FQGNSA. Supplemented by reference TRBV7-2 and TRBJ1-1, the full variable domain reads GAGVSQSPSNKVTEKGKDVELRCDPISGHTALYWYRQSLGQGLEFLIYFQGNSAPDKSGLPSDRFSAERTGGSVSTLTIQRTQQEDSAVYLCASSLGLLNTEAFFGQGTRLTVV.

The genes are TRBV7-2 and TRBJ1-1; D remains unclear. The CDR3 extends over 13 amino acids. Per germline, CDR1 SGHTA and CDR2 FQGNSA. V was pared by 4 bases and J by 6 bases, with 12 bases between. The CDR3 sequence is CASSSGPGAEAFF. The DNA of the CDR3 is TGTGCCAGCAGCTCCGGACCCGGGGCTGAAGCTTTCTTT.

The chain employs TRBV12-3 or TRBV12-4 and TRBJ2-7; weak D call: TRBD2 (5 bases). This CDR3 comprises 13 residues. V lost 5 bases and J lost 3, with 11 bases in between. CDR3 coding DNA: TGTGCCAGCAGTCCCTGGGGAGACTACGAGCAGTACTTC. Translating it yields CASSPWGDYEQYF.

This rearrangement joins TRBV5-1 to TRBJ2-3; no clear D. The CDR3 consists of 15 residues. V lost 0 bases and J lost 4, with 12 bases in between. Germline V gene lookup returns CDR1 SGHRS and CDR2 YFSETQ. CDR3 amino acids: CASSLVGQTPDTQYF. The CDR3 DNA reads TGCGCCAGCAGCTTGGTGGGCCAAACCCCAGATACGCAGTATTTT.

The J gene is TRBJ2-1, the V gene TRBV27; TRBD1 might be the D (5 bases). The CDR3 loop spans 13 amino acids. Trimming removed 5 bases from V and 10 bases from J, with 15 bases in between. The germline V gene has CDR1 MNHEY and CDR2 SMNVEV (reference sequence). CDR3 loop: CASSLSTSGEQFF. The DNA of the CDR3 is TGTGCCAGCAGTCTCTCGACCTCAGGGGAGCAGTTCTTC.

This chain joins TRBV2 and TRBJ2-7; possible D gene TRBD1, 6 bases. Germline loops: CDR1 SNHLY, CDR2 FYNNEI. Trimming cost V 5 bases and J 3 bases, with 8 bases left between them. The length of the CDR3 is 12 residues. In nucleotides, the CDR3 is TGTGCCAGCAGTACAGGGTTCTACGAGCAGTACTTC. Amino acid sequence: CASSTGFYEQYF.

This chain joins TRBV30 and TRBJ2-7; TRBD1 matches 9 bases. The CDR3 totals 14 residues. The germline gives CDR1 GTSNPN, CDR2 SVGIG (reference sequence). Trimming at V came to 2 bases and at J to 2 bases, leaving 4 bases not matched to a gene. CDR3 coding DNA: TGTGCCTGGAGTCCCCGACAGGGGGCCTACGAGCAGTACTTC. This codes for CAWSPRQGAYEQYF.

This rearrangement joins TRBV5-1 to TRBJ2-3; TRBD1 aligns across 8 bases. Germline trimming cut 1 base from V and 4 bases from J; bases unmatched to any gene: 5. The CDR3 covers 15 residues. CDR1 and CDR2 (germline): SGHRS, YFSETQ. The CDR3 here is CASSLTGGVADTQYF. CDR3 nucleotides: TGCGCCAGCAGCTTGACAGGGGGTGTTGCAGATACGCAGTATTTT.

Of note for this clone: Other DNA sequences in the sample encode the same CDR3. This chain links TRBV6-5 with TRBJ2-3; 8 nucleotides match TRBD2. The V segment lost 2 bases and the J segment 3 bases; nucleotides outside the gene matches: 1. The germline V gene has CDR1 MNHEY and CDR2 SVGAGI. The CDR3 is 14 amino acids. CDR3 bases: TGTGCCAGCAGTTACGGCGGGGGGACAGATACGCAGTATTTT. The encoded protein is CASSYGGGTDTQYF.

The chain is built from TRBV6-5 and TRBJ1-2; D is unresolved. CDR1 and CDR2 from the germline V gene are MNHEY and SVGAGI. The germline V and J ends were trimmed by 2 bases and 0 bases, with 10 bases remaining between them. The CDR3 contains 15 residues. CDR3 DNA: TGTGCCAGCAGTTACGTCGTCGGTCCTAACTATGGCTACACCTTC. Protein sequence: CASSYVVGPNYGYTF.

This chain joins TRBV6-5 and TRBJ1-1; tentative D call: TRBD1 (5 bases). Per the germline V gene, CDR1 is MNHEY and CDR2 is SVGAGI. V dropped 2 bases and J dropped 10 bases, with 17 bases sitting between them. The CDR3 is 14 residues long. CDR3 sequence (DNA): TGTGCCAGCAGTTACGGGGCGGCCTTTGCTGCAGCTTTCTTT. It yields the protein CASSYGAAFAAAFF.

The chain employs TRBV29-1 and TRBJ1-2; TRBD1 might be the D (6 bases). Trimming removed 7 bases at V and 6 bases at J, with 18 bases between. This CDR3 comprises 13 residues. Germline assignment: CDR1 SQVTM and CDR2 ANQGSEA. The DNA for the CDR3 is TGCAGCGCTCAGGGGAGTGGGTTCCATGGCTACACCTTC. As protein: CSAQGSGFHGYTF.

V is TRBV2 and J is TRBJ2-1; a weak D match, TRBD1 (6 bases). Per germline, CDR1 SNHLY and CDR2 FYNNEI. The V and J ends lost 8 bases and 0 bases respectively, with 11 bases between them. There are 14 residues in the CDR3. CDR3 in amino acids: CASGGGPSYNEQFF. CDR3 nucleotide sequence: TGTGCCAGCGGTGGGGGCCCCTCCTACAATGAGCAGTTCTTC.

This clone was picked up many times. V is TRBV5-6 and J is TRBJ1-2, with TRBD1 as a possible D gene (6 bases). CDR1 and CDR2 from the germline V gene are SGHDT and YYEEEE. The CDR3 sequence is 15 residues long. Trimming stripped 1 base from V and 2 bases from J, with 12 bases between. CDR3 DNA sequence: TGTGCCAGCAGCTTGCAGGGACAAGAAAACTATGGCTACACCTTC. Translated, it gives CASSLQGQENYGYTF.

This clone is a singleton in its sample. The CDR3 sequence: CASSRGQGRTWETQYF. The CDR3 nucleotides read TGTGCCAGCAGCCGCGGACAGGGTAGGACCTGGGAGACCCAGTACTTC. The genes are TRBV11-2 and TRBJ2-5; 8 positions match TRBD1. Germline lookup yields CDR1 SGHAT and CDR2 FQNNGV. J gave up 5 bases and V 5 bases, and 13 bases lay outside the gene matches. The CDR3 consists of 16 residues.

The chain joins TRBV9 to TRBJ2-7; D is possibly TRBD1 (6 bases). V lost 4 bases to trimming and J lost 2 bases, with 16 bases between them. Looked up from germline, CDR1 is SGDLS and CDR2 is YYNGEE. The CDR3 length is 15 residues. The CDR3 here is CASSLNQGLAYEQYF. Written as DNA, the CDR3 is TGTGCCAGCAGCTTAAACCAGGGGCTGGCCTACGAGCAGTACTTC.

CDR3 sequence: CASSFGSDKFF. In DNA form, the CDR3 reads TGTGCCAGCAGTTTTGGGTCAGACAAGTTTTTT. The chain joins TRBV12-3 or TRBV12-4 to TRBJ1-4; the D is unclear. This CDR3 contains 11 residues. Trimming shortened V by 3 bases and J by 16 bases, and 12 bases separated the two germline ends.

V and J are TRBV5-6 and TRBJ1-6; D gene ambiguous. The CDR3 extends over 19 amino acids. Germline V lookup: CDR1 SGHDT, CDR2 YYEEEE. V dropped 4 bases and J dropped 0 bases, with 20 bases sitting between them. The CDR3 region is CASSPPGSRIFSYNSPLHF. The DNA of the CDR3 is TGTGCCAGCAGCCCACCGGGATCCCGAATCTTCTCCTATAATTCACCCCTCCACTTT.